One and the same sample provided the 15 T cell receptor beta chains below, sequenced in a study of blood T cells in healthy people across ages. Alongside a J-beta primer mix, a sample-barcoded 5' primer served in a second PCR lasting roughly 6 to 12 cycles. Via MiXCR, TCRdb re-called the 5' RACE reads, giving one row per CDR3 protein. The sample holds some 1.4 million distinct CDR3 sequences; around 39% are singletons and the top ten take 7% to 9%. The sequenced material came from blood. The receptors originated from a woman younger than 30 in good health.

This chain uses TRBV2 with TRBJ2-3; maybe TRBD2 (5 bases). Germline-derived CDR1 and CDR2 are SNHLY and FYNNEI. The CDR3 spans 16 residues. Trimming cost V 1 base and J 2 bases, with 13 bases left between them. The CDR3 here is CASSEGGLAYTDTQYF. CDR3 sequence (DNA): TGTGCCAGCAGTGAAGGGGGTCTAGCCTACACAGATACGCAGTATTTT.

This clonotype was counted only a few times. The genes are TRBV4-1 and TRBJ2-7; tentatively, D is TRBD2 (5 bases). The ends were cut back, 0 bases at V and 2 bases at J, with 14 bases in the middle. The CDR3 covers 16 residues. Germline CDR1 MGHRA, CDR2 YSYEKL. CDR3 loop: CASSQDQVLGAYEQYF. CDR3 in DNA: TGCGCCAGCAGCCAAGATCAGGTCCTCGGGGCCTACGAGCAGTACTTC.

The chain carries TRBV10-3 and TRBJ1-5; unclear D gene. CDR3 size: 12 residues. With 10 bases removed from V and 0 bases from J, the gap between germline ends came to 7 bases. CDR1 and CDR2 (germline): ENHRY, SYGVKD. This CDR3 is CATTNSNQPQHF. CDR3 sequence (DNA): TGTGCCACGACTAATAGCAATCAGCCCCAGCATTTT.

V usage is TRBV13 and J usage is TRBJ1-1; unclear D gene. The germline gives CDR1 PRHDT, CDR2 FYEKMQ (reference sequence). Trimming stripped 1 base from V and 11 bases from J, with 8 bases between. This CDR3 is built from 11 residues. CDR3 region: CASSLVEVAFF. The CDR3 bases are TGTGCCAGCAGCTTAGTTGAGGTGGCTTTCTTT.

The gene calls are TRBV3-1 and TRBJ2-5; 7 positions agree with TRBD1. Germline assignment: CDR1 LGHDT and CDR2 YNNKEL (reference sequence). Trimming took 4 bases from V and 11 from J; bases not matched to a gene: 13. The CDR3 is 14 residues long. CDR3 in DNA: TGTGCCAGCAGCCCCGGGACAGAGATAAGGAAACAGTACTTC. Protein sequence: CASSPGTEIRKQYF.

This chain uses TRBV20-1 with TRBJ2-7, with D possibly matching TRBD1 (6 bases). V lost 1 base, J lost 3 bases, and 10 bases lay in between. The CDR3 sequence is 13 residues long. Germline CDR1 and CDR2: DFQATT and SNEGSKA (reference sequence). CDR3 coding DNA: TGCAGTGCTAGAGGACAGGACAGCTACGAGCAGTACTTC. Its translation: CSARGQDSYEQYF.

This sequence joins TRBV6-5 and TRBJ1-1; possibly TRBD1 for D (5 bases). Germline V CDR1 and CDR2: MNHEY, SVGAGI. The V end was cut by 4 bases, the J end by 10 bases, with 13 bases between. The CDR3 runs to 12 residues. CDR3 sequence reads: CASSSSGGVAFF. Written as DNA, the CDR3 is TGTGCCAGCAGTTCCTCCGGGGGGGTAGCTTTCTTT.

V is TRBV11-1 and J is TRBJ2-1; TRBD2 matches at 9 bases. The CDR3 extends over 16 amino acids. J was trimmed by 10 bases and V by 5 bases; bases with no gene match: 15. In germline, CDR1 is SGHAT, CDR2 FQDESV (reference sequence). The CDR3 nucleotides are TGTGCCAGCAGCAGAAGACCGGGACTAGCAGGTGACGAGCAGTTCTTC. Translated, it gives CASSRRPGLAGDEQFF.

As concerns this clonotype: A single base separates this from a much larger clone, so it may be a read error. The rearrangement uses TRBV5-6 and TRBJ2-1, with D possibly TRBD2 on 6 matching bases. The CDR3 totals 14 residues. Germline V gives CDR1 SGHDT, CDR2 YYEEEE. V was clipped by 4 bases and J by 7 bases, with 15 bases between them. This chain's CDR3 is CASSRGTYLNEQFF. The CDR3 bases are TGTGCCAGCAGCCGGGGGACCTATTTGAATGAGCAGTTCTTC.

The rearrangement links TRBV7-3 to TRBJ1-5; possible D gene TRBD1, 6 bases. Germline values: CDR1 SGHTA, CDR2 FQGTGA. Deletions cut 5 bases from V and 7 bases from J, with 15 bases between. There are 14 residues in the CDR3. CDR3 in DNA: TGTGCCAGCAGCGTAAGAGGCAGGGGACAGCCCCAGCATTTT. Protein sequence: CASSVRGRGQPQHF.

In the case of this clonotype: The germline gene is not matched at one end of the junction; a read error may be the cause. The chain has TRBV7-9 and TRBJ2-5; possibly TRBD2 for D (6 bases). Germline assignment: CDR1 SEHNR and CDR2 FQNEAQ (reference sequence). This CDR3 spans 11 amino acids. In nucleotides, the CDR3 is TGTGCCTGCAGCTCAGGGAGCGGGCAGTACTTC. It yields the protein CACSSGSGQYF.

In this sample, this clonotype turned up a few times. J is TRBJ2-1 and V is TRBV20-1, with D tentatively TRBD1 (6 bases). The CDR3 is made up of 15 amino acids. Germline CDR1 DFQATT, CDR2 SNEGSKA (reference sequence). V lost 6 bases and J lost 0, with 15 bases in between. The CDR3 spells CSARGLGSSYNEQFF. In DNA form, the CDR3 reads TGCAGTGCGAGGGGGTTGGGGAGCTCCTACAATGAGCAGTTCTTC.

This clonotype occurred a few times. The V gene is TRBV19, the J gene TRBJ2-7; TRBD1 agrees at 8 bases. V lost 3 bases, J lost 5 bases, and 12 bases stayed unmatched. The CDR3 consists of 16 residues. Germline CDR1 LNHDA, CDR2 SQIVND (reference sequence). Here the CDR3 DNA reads TGTGCCAGTAGTATCACAACGACAGGGGTTATCGACGAGCAGTACTTC. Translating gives CASSITTTGVIDEQYF.

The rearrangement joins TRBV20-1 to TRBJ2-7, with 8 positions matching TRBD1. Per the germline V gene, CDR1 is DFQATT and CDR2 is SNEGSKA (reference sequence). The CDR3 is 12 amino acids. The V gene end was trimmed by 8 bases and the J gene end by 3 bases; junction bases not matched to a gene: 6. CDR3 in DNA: TGCAGTTCCCGTGGACAGGGCTACGAGCAGTACTTC. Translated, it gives CSSRGQGYEQYF.

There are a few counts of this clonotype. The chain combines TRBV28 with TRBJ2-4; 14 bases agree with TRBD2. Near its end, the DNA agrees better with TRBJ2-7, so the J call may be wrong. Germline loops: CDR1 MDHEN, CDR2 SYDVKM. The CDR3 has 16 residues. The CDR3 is CAAIGTSGSHYNEQYF. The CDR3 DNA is TGTGCCGCCATCGGGACTAGCGGGAGTCACTACAACGAGCAGTACTTC.